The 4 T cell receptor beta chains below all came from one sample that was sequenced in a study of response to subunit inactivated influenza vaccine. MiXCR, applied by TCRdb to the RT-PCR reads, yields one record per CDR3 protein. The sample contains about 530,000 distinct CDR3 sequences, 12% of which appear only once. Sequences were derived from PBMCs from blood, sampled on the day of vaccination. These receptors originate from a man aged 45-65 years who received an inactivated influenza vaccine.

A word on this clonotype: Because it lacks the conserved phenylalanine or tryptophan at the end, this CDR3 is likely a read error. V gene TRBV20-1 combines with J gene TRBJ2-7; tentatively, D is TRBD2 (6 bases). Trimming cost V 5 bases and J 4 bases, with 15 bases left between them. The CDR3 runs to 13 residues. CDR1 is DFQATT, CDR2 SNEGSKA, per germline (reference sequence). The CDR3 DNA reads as TGCAGTGCTGCGGGCGGGGCGCGGTACGAGCAGTACTTG. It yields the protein CSAAGGARYEQYL.

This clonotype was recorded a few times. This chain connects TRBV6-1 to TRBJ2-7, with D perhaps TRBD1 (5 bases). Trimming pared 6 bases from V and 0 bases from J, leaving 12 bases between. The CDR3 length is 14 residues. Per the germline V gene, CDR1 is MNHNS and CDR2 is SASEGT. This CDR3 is CASRTGHSSYEQYF. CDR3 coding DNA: TGTGCCAGCAGGACCGGACATTCCTCCTACGAGCAGTACTTC.

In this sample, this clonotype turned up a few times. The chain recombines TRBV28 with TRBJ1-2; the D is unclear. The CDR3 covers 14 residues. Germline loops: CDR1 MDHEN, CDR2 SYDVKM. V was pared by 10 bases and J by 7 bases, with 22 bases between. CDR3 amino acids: CATRRPEMLVGYTF. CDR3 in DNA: TGTGCCACCCGTCGCCCAGAAATGTTGGTTGGCTACACCTTC.

The chain's CDR3 is CSGEGREHNEQFF. DNA of the CDR3: TGCAGTGGGGAAGGGCGGGAACACAATGAGCAGTTCTTC. J is TRBJ2-1 and V is TRBV20-1; possible D gene TRBD2, 6 bases. The CDR3 loop spans 13 amino acids. V was shortened by 7 bases and J by 5 bases, with 15 bases between the two germline ends. From germline, CDR1 is DFQATT and CDR2 SNEGSKA (reference sequence).